Sequencing of this T cell receptor (beta chain) was carried out in a study of Tregs in tolerant kidney transplant recipients. Recipients received nonmyeloablative bone marrow transplants from related graft donors, with transient mixed chimerism. TCRdb keeps only in-frame clones here, not all; method: immunoSEQ multiplex PCR. The sample carries 84,000 or so clones, under 95% recorded once. Of note for this clone: The antigen is unknown. The sample has other DNA sequences that encode this CDR3 too.

The study, taken as a whole, reports: Validation in larger populations is needed because few patients were studied. In tolerant patients, donor-specific Tregs outgrew total Tregs, suggesting antigen-driven expansion.

Germline V lookup: CDR1 SGHVS, CDR2 FNYEAQ. The J segment lost 3 bases and the V segment lost 0 bases, leaving 5 bases of the junction unmatched. The CDR3 runs to 15 residues. This TCR derives from a human patient who received a combined kidney and bone marrow transplant. Some of the T cells may derive from the graft donor. This rearrangement joins TRBV7-6 to TRBJ2-7, with TRBD1 identical over 7 bases. Sequences were derived from CD4+ T cells from blood (PBMCs), sampled 12 months after the transplant. Written as DNA, the CDR3 is TGTGCCAGCAGCTTAGCGACAGGGCTTTACTACGAGCAGTACTTC. The encoded protein is CASSLATGLYYEQYF.